One and the same sample provided the 18 T cell receptor beta chains below, sequenced in a study of identifying expanded T cells in peripheral blood (dated by TCRdb to about 2019). The receptor library was made with the immunoSEQ multiplex PCR assay. TCRdb holds this immuneACCESS table with in-frame rearrangements only. Some clones are missing; in checked studies, unresolved V genes explain under half, and the rest has no known cause. In all, the sample holds some 81,000 clones, and approximately 84% of those were seen once. The ten largest clonotypes hold 18% of the sample. The sample consisted of blood. The receptors originated from a person between 18 and 70 years old in good health.

The chain employs TRBV27 and TRBJ2-7, with TRBD1 matching over 11 bases. This CDR3 region has 16 residues. In germline, CDR1 is MNHEY, CDR2 SMNVEV (reference sequence). With V trimmed by 0 bases and J by 7 bases, 8 bases remained unmatched. The CDR3 sequence is CASSLSGDGTGGEQYF. In DNA form, the CDR3 reads TGTGCCAGCAGTTTATCTGGAGATGGGACAGGGGGTGAGCAGTACTTC.

This chain connects TRBV9 to TRBJ2-1; possibly TRBD1 or TRBD2 for D (6 bases each). The V gene's germline CDR1 is SGDLS and CDR2 YYNGEE. The CDR3 covers 15 residues. Trimming cost V 0 bases and J 4 bases, with 11 bases left between them. In DNA, the CDR3 is TGTGCCAGCAGCGTAGGAGGGGGGAAATACAATGAGCAGTTCTTC. Translating gives CASSVGGGKYNEQFF.

This rearrangement joins TRBV18 to TRBJ2-7; 11 nucleotides align to TRBD2. The CDR3 totals 17 residues. Germline V gene data show CDR1 as KGHSH and CDR2 as LQKENI. J gave up 0 bases and V 3 bases, and 7 bases lay outside the gene matches. The CDR3 sequence is CASSPIASGRFSYEQYF. The CDR3 DNA reads as TGTGCCAGCTCACCTATCGCTAGCGGGAGGTTCTCCTACGAGCAGTACTTC.

The chain couples TRBV7-2 to TRBJ1-5; D gene ambiguous. V gave up 1 base and J gave up 0 bases, with 7 bases separating them. The CDR3 covers 15 residues. The germline V gene has CDR1 SGHTA and CDR2 FQGNSA. Here the CDR3 reads CASSLDGDSNQPQHF. CDR3 DNA sequence: TGTGCCAGCAGCTTAGACGGGGATAGCAATCAGCCCCAGCATTTT.

This clone was seen a few times. CDR3 nucleotide sequence: TGTGCCAGCAGTTTATCCCCCGGAGGGAATTACGAGCAGTACTTC. It yields the protein CASSLSPGGNYEQYF. V gene TRBV27 combines with J gene TRBJ2-7; D is perhaps TRBD2 (6 bases). CDR3 length: 15 amino acids. CDR1 is MNHEY, CDR2 SMNVEV, per germline (reference sequence). Trimming removed 0 bases from V and 4 bases from J, with 13 bases in between.

The V call is TRBV7-8, the J call TRBJ2-7; D not certain. CDR3 size: 12 residues. CDR1 and CDR2 (germline): SGHVS, FQNEAQ. The V end was cut by 1 base, the J end by 5 bases, with 6 bases between. This CDR3 is CASSLGQHEQYF. DNA of the CDR3: TGTGCCAGCAGCTTAGGGCAACACGAGCAGTACTTC.

This clone was counted a single time. V and J are TRBV5-6 and TRBJ1-2, with TRBD1 matching over 8 bases. CDR3 length: 16 residues. With 5 bases clipped from V and 7 bases from J, the junction kept 16 bases outside the gene matches. Germline loops: CDR1 SGHDT, CDR2 YYEEEE. CDR3 bases: TGTGCCAGCAGTCTCACATTAGGACAGGGCGTTCGTGGCTACACCTTC. Its protein is CASSLTLGQGVRGYTF.

Points on this clone: A read error may produce the germline difference seen at one junction end. The J gene is TRBJ2-2, the V gene TRBV11-2, with unresolved D. The CDR3 is 15 residues long. The V gene's germline CDR1 is SGHAT and CDR2 FQNNGV. The CDR3 DNA is TGTGCCAGCAGATTAGTACGGCAGAACACCGGGGAGCTGTTTTTT. Encoded protein: CASRLVRQNTGELFF.

This clone was counted once. V and J are TRBV6-5 and TRBJ1-2, with TRBD1 matching 7 bases. The V gene end was trimmed by 8 bases and the J gene end by 8 bases; junction bases not matched to a gene: 11. The germline gives CDR1 MNHEY, CDR2 SVGAGI. CDR3 length: 13 residues. In nucleotides, the CDR3 is TGTGCCAGCGGGCTTAAGACAGGGAGCGGCTACACCTTC. It codes for CASGLKTGSGYTF.

A single count supports this clone. The chain employs TRBV5-4 and TRBJ2-7, with 8 nucleotides matching TRBD2. CDR1 is SGHNT and CDR2 is YYREEE in the germline V gene (reference sequence). V lost 3 bases, J lost 1 base, and 6 bases stayed unmatched. The CDR3 has 15 amino acids. CDR3 protein: CASSSGTSFSYEQYF. The CDR3 DNA sequence: TGTGCCAGCAGCTCCGGGACTAGTTTTTCCTACGAGCAGTACTTC.

The chain uses TRBV15 and TRBJ2-6; 12 bases map to TRBD2. The CDR3 sequence is 19 residues long. With V trimmed by 0 bases and J by 1 base, 4 bases remained unmatched. Per germline, CDR1 LNHNV and CDR2 YYDKDF (reference sequence). CDR3 DNA sequence: TGTGCCACCAGCAGAGATAGGCTAGCGGGAGGGTCTGGGGCCAACGTCCTGACTTTC. It is translated as CATSRDRLAGGSGANVLTF. Full variable domain (outside the CDR3, taken from reference TRBV15 and TRBJ2-6): DAMVIQNPRYQVTQFGKPVTLSCSQTLNHNVMYWYQQKSSQAPKLLFHYYDKDFNNEADTPDNFQSRRPNTSFCFLDIRSPGLGDTAMYLCATSRDRLAGGSGANVLTFGAGSRLTVL.

This clone has only one observation. V and J are TRBV6-5 and TRBJ2-1; a possible D gene is TRBD1 (7 bases). CDR1 MNHEY and CDR2 SVGAGI come from the germline V gene. Trimming removed 4 bases from V and 4 bases from J, with 17 bases in between. The CDR3 is 16 amino acids. CDR3 sequence: CASSSLFAGQYNEQFF. CDR3 in DNA: TGTGCCAGCAGTTCCCTCTTTGCGGGACAGTACAATGAGCAGTTCTTC.

The J gene is TRBJ2-3, the V gene TRBV19; D gene ambiguous. This CDR3 has 16 amino acids. Trimming shortened V by 0 bases and J by 3 bases, and 13 bases separated the two germline ends. The germline V gene has CDR1 LNHDA and CDR2 SQIVND (reference sequence). CDR3 sequence: CASSIEGRYTTDTQYF. The CDR3, as DNA: TGTGCCAGTAGTATAGAGGGAAGGTACACTACAGATACGCAGTATTTT.

In its sample, this clone was seen once. This chain's CDR3 is CASSMELAGAYEQYF. The DNA for the CDR3 is TGTGCCAGTAGTATGGAACTAGCGGGGGCCTACGAGCAGTACTTC. The gene calls are TRBV19 and TRBJ2-7; TRBD2 agrees at 11 bases. The trim removed 3 bases at V and 2 bases at J, leaving 3 bases unmatched. Looked up from germline, CDR1 is LNHDA and CDR2 is SQIVND (reference sequence). The CDR3 is 15 residues long.

The chain joins TRBV4-3 to TRBJ2-5; D is uncertain. This CDR3 is 14 amino acids long. V was shortened by 1 base and J by 2 bases, with 8 bases between the two germline ends. Germline CDR1 is LGHNA and CDR2 is YSLEER. The CDR3 DNA reads TGCGCCAGCAGCCAAGTGGACGGACAAGAGACCCAGTACTTC. Translating gives CASSQVDGQETQYF.

J is TRBJ2-1 and V is TRBV7-8; 10 nucleotides agree with TRBD2. This CDR3 is 15 amino acids long. V lost 3 bases, J lost 5 bases, and 4 bases stayed unmatched. CDR1 and CDR2 (germline): SGHVS, FQNEAQ. The CDR3: CASSFLAGVNNEQFF. The CDR3 DNA reads as TGTGCCAGCAGCTTCCTAGCGGGGGTCAACAATGAGCAGTTCTTC.

This sequence joins TRBV9 and TRBJ2-3; unclear D gene. The germline V gene has CDR1 SGDLS and CDR2 YYNGEE. The CDR3 is 14 amino acids. Trimming stripped 1 base from V and 5 bases from J, with 11 bases between. CDR3 loop: CASSVNIPGDTQYF. DNA of the CDR3: TGTGCCAGCAGCGTAAATATCCCGGGAGATACGCAGTATTTT.

The chain carries TRBV19 and TRBJ2-7, with TRBD1 matching 8 bases. Losses at the gene ends were 4 bases for V and 3 bases for J; bases not matched to a gene: 8. Germline values: CDR1 LNHDA, CDR2 SQIVND (reference sequence). The CDR3 spans 15 residues. The CDR3 sequence: CASSSQGQAFYEQYF. CDR3 DNA: TGTGCCAGTAGTAGTCAGGGACAGGCTTTCTACGAGCAGTACTTC.